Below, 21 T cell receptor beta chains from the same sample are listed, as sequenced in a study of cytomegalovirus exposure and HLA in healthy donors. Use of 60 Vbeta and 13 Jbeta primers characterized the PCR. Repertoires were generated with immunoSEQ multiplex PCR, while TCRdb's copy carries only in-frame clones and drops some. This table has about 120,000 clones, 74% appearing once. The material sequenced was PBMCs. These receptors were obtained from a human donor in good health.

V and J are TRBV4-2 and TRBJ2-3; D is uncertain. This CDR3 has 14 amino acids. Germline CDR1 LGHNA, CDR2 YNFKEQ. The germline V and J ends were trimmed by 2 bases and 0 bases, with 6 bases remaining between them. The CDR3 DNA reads TGTGCCAGCAGCCAACTGTCTAGCACAGATACGCAGTATTTT. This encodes CASSQLSSTDTQYF.

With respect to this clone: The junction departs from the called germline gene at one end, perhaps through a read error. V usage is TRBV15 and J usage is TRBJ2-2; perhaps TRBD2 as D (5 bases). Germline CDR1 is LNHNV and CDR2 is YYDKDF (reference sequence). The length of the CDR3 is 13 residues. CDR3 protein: CATSRENTGKLFF. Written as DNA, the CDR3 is TGTGCCACCAGCAGAGAGAACACCGGGAAGCTGTTTTTT. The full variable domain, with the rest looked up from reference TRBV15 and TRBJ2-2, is DAMVIQNPRYQVTQFGKPVTLSCSQTLNHNVMYWYQQKSSQAPKLLFHYYDKDFNNEADTPDNFQSRRPNTSFCFLDIRSPGLGDTAMYLCATSRENTGKLFFGEGSRLTVL.

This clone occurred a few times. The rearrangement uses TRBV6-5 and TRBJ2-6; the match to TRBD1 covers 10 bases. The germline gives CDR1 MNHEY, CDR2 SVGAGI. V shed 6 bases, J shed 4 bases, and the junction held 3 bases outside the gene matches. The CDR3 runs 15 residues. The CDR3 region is CASRTGGAGANVLTF. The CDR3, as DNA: TGTGCCAGCAGGACAGGGGGCGCGGGGGCCAACGTCCTGACTTTC.

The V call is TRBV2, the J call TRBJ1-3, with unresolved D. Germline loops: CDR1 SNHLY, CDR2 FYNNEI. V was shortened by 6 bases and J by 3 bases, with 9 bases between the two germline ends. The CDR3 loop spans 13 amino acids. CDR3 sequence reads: CASRANLGNTIYF. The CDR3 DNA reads TGTGCCAGCAGGGCCAACCTTGGAAACACCATATATTTT.

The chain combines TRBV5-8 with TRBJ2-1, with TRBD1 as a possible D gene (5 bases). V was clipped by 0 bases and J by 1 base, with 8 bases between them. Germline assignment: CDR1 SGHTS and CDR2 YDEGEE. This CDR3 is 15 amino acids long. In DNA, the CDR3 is TGTGCCAGCAGCTTGGGGCAGGGTTCCTACAATGAGCAGTTCTTC. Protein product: CASSLGQGSYNEQFF.

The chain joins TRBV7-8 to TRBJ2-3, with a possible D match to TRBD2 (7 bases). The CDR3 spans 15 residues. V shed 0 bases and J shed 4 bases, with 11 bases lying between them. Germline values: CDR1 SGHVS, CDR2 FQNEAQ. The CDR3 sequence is CASSLAGGGSDTQYF. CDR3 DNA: TGTGCCAGCAGCTTAGCAGGGGGGGGATCAGATACGCAGTATTTT. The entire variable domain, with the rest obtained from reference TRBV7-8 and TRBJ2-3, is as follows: GAGVSQSPRYKVAKRGQDVALRCDPISGHVSLFWYQQALGQGPEFLTYFQNEAQLDKSGLPSDRFFAERPEGSVSTLKIQRTQQEDSAVYLCASSLAGGGSDTQYFGPGTRLTVL.

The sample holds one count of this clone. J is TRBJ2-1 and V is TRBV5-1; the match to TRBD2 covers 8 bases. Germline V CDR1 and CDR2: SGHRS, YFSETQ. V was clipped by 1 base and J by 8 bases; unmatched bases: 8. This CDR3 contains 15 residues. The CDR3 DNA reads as TGCGCCAGCAGCTTGCGCACTAGCGGAGGCGATGAGCAGTTCTTC. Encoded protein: CASSLRTSGGDEQFF.

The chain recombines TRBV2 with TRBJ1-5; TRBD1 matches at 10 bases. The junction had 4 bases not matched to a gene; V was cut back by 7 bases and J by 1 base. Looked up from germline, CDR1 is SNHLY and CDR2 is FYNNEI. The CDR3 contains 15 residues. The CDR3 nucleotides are TGTGCCAGCAATAGACAGGGGGCGAGCAATCAGCCCCAGCATTTT. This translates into CASNRQGASNQPQHF.

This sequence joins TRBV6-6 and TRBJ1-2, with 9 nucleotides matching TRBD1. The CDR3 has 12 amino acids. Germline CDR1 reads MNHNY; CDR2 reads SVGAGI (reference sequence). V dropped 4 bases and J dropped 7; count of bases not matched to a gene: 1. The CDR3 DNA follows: TGTGCCAGCAGTTTGACAGGGGGTGGCTACACCTTC. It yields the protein CASSLTGGGYTF.

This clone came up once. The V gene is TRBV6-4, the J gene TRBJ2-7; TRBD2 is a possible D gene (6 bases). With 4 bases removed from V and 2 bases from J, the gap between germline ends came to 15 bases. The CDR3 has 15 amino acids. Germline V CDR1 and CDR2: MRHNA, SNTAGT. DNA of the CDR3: TGTGCCAGCAGTGTAGAAGCGGGTCCTACCTACGAGCAGTACTTC. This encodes CASSVEAGPTYEQYF.

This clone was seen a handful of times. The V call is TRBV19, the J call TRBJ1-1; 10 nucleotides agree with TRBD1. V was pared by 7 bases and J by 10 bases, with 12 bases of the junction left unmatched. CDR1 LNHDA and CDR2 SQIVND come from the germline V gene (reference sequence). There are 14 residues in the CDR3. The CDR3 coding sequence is TGTGCCAGTACCCCGGACAGGGGGTGGAGTGGAGCTTTCTTT. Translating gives CASTPDRGWSGAFF. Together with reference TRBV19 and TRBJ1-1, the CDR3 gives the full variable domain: DGGITQSPKYLFRKEGQNVTLSCEQNLNHDAMYWYRQDPGQGLRLIYYSQIVNDFQKGDIAEGYSVSREKKESFPLTVTSAQKNPTAFYLCASTPDRGWSGAFFGQGTRLTVV.

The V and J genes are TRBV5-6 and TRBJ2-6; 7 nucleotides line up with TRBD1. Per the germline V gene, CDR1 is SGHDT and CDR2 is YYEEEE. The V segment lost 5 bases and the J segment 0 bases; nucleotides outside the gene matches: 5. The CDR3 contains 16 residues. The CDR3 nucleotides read TGTGCCAGCAGGGAGACAGGGAGCTCTGGGGCCAACGTCCTGACTTTC. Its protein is CASRETGSSGANVLTF. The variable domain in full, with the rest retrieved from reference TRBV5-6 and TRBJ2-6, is DAGVTQSPTHLIKTRGQQVTLRCSPKSGHDTVSWYQQALGQGPQFIFQYYEEEERQRGNFPDRFSGHQFPNYSSELNVNALLLGDSALYLCASRETGSSGANVLTFGAGSRLTVL.

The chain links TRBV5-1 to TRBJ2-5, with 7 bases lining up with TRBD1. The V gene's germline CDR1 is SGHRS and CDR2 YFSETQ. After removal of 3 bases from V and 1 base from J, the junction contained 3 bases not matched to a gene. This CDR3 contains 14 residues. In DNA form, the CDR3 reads TGCGCCAGCAGCTCCGGACAGGCCCAAGAGACCCAGTACTTC. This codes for CASSSGQAQETQYF.

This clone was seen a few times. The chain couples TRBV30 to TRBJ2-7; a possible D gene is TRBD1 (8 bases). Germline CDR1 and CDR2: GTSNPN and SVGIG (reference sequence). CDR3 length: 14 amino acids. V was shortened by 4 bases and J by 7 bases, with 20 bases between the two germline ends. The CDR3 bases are TGTGCCTGGACCACAGGGGGAGGGGGAAGGGAGCAGTACTTC. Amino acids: CAWTTGGGGREQYF. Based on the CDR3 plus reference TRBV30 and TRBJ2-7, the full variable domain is SQTIHQWPATLVQPVGSPLSLECTVEGTSNPNLYWYRQAAGRGLQLLFYSVGIGQISSEVPQNLSASRPQDRQFILSSKKLLLSDSGFYLCAWTTGGGGREQYFGPGTRLTVT.

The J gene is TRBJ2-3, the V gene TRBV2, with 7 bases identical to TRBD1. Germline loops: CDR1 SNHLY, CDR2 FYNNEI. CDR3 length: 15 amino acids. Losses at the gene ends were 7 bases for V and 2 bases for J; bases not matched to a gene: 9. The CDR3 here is CASKLGQVSTDTQYF. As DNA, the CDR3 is TGTGCCAGCAAACTAGGACAGGTTTCCACAGATACGCAGTATTTT.

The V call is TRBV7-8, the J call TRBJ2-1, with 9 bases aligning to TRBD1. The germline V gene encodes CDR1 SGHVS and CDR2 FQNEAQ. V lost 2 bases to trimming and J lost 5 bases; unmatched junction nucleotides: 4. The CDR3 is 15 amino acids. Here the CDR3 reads CASSLWGQGNNEQFF. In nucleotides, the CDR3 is TGTGCCAGCAGCTTATGGGGACAGGGCAACAATGAGCAGTTCTTC. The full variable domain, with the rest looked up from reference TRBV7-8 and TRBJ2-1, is GAGVSQSPRYKVAKRGQDVALRCDPISGHVSLFWYQQALGQGPEFLTYFQNEAQLDKSGLPSDRFFAERPEGSVSTLKIQRTQQEDSAVYLCASSLWGQGNNEQFFGPGTRLTVL.

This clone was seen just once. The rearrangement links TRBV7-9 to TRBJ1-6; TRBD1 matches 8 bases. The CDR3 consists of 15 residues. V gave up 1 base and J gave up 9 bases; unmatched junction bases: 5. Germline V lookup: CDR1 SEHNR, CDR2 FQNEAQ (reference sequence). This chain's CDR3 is CASSLEGRGLSPLHF. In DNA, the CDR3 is TGTGCCAGCAGCTTAGAAGGCAGGGGGCTTTCACCCCTCCACTTT.

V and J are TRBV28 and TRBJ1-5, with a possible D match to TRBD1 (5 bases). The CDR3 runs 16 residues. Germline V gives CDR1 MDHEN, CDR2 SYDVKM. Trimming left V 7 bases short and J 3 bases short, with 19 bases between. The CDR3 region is CASNRRGRRDNQPQHF. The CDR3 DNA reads TGTGCCAGCAACAGGAGGGGCCGCAGGGACAATCAGCCCCAGCATTTT.

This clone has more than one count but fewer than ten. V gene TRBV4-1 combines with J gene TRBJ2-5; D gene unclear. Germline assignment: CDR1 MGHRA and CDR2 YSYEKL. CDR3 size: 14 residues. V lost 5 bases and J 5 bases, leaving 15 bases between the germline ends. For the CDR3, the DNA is TGCGCCAGCAGCATAGCTCAAGCTGGGGAGACCCAGTACTTC. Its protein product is CASSIAQAGETQYF.

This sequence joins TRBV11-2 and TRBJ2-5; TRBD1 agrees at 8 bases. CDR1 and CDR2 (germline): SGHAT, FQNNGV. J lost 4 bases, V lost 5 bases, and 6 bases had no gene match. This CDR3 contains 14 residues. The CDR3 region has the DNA TGTGCCAGCAGCCAGGCAGGGGGCGGAGAGACCCAGTACTTC. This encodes CASSQAGGGETQYF.

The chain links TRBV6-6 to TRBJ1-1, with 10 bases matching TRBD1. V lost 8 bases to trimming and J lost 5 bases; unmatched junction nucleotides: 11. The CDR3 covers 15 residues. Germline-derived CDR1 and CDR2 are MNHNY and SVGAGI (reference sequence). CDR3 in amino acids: CASSLGGTGETEAFF. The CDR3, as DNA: TGTGCCAGCTCCCTAGGGGGGACAGGGGAAACTGAAGCTTTCTTT.